These 14 T cell receptor beta chains were sequenced from one sample in a study of T cells in Graves' hyperthyroidism and ophthalmopathy. Amplification of TCR beta CDR3 regions used RNA as the template. RT-PCR in the first round (using the HTBI primer set) targeted the TCR CDR3. TCRdb used MiXCR to reprocess the multiplex PCR reads, holding one entry per CDR3 protein. The sample records fewer than 600,000 distinct CDR3 sequences, 14% being singletons. The sample taken for sequencing was blood. Every receptor here comes from a woman in her thirties or forties with Graves' hyperthyroidism.

This clonotype was observed many times. The chain is built from TRBV5-1 and TRBJ2-1, with D perhaps being TRBD1 or TRBD2 (5 bases each). The CDR3 is made up of 15 amino acids. From germline, CDR1 is SGHRS and CDR2 YFSETQ. V dropped 3 bases and J dropped 7 bases, with 17 bases sitting between them. The CDR3 sequence is CASSSSRGVVNEQFF. As DNA, the CDR3 is TGCGCCAGCAGCTCCTCCCGAGGGGTGGTAAATGAGCAGTTCTTC.

This clonotype was observed at least ten times. This chain connects TRBV12-3 or TRBV12-4 to TRBJ1-1; no firm D call. Trimming left V 7 bases short and J 0 bases short, with 18 bases between. This CDR3 is built from 16 residues. DNA for the CDR3: TGTGCCAGCAATAATCTTAAGAAACTGATGAACACTGAAGCTTTCTTT. Translating it yields CASNNLKKLMNTEAFF.

Many counts were recorded for this clonotype. The chain links TRBV15 to TRBJ1-2, with D perhaps matching TRBD1 (6 bases). The V end was cut by 4 bases, the J end by 2 bases, with 11 bases between. CDR3 length: 14 amino acids. Germline loops: CDR1 LNHNV, CDR2 YYDKDF (reference sequence). The CDR3 loop is CATSIGGLNYGYTF. The DNA of the CDR3 is TGTGCCACCAGCATAGGGGGGTTGAACTATGGCTACACCTTC.

This clonotype came up many times. This chain connects TRBV5-1 to TRBJ2-1; 7 bases match TRBD2. Per the germline V gene, CDR1 is SGHRS and CDR2 is YFSETQ. V dropped 4 bases and J dropped 4; count of bases not matched to a gene: 11. This CDR3 region has 16 residues. This CDR3 reads CASSLEGEGTYNEQFF. DNA of the CDR3: TGCGCCAGCAGCCTGGAAGGGGAGGGTACATACAATGAGCAGTTCTTC.

This clonotype was counted at least ten times. The rearrangement uses TRBV5-1 and TRBJ2-3, with D uncertain. V lost 4 bases and J 2 bases, leaving 14 bases between the germline ends. The CDR3 sequence is 15 residues long. Germline assignment: CDR1 SGHRS and CDR2 YFSETQ. CDR3 region: CASSPAATSTDTQYF. CDR3 DNA: TGCGCCAGCAGCCCAGCCGCGACGTCCACAGATACGCAGTATTTT.

This clonotype has ten or more counts. The chain employs TRBV28 and TRBJ2-5, with D perhaps assigned TRBD1 or TRBD2 (5 bases each). The CDR3 covers 14 residues. The germline V gene has CDR1 MDHEN and CDR2 SYDVKM. The V end was cut by 3 bases, the J end by 5 bases, with 13 bases between. The CDR3: CASSFAGGSETQYF. CDR3 bases: TGTGCCAGCAGTTTCGCTGGGGGATCTGAGACCCAGTACTTC.

The chain combines TRBV20-1 with TRBJ2-5; 8 positions match TRBD1. V trimming: 6 bases; J trimming: 2 bases; junction bases outside the gene matches: 8. The CDR3 runs to 14 residues. The germline V gene has CDR1 DFQATT and CDR2 SNEGSKA (reference sequence). As DNA, the CDR3 is TGCAGTGCGTCAACCGGGACAGGACAAGAGACCCAGTACTTC. Translation gives CSASTGTGQETQYF.

This clonotype has just one count. A much larger clone is a single base away; this may be a read error. The chain uses TRBV29-1 and TRBJ2-5; 8 nucleotides line up with TRBD1. V shed 2 bases, J shed 5 bases, and the junction held 13 bases outside the gene matches. There are 16 residues in the CDR3. Germline V CDR1 and CDR2: SQVTM, ANQGSEA. CDR3 sequence (DNA): TGCAGCGTTGAAAGGAAGGGGCAGGGGGCAGGGGAGACCCAGTACTTC. Translating gives CSVERKGQGAGETQYF.

Worth noting for this clonotype: This sequence may be a read error, since a much larger clone differs from it by one base. The rearrangement uses TRBV18 and TRBJ2-7, with unresolved D. CDR1 and CDR2 (germline): KGHSH, LQKENI. This CDR3 region has 17 residues. The DNA for the CDR3 is TGTGCCAGCTTACCACTCATCCGGGCAGACGGCTCCTACGAGCAGTACTTC. Translated, it gives CASLPLIRADGSYEQYF.

Ten or more counts support this clonotype. The chain recombines TRBV7-2 with TRBJ1-4; 7 nucleotides agree with TRBD1. CDR1 SGHTA and CDR2 FQGNSA come from the germline V gene. CDR3 length: 19 residues. V lost 2 bases, J lost 8 bases, and 20 bases stayed unmatched. This CDR3 reads CASSLTPRQGRRSREKLFF. In DNA, the CDR3 is TGTGCCAGCAGCTTAACTCCAAGACAGGGTCGTAGGTCGCGCGAAAAACTGTTTTTT.

This clonotype was detected ten times or more. V and J are TRBV7-9 and TRBJ1-1, with 7 bases that match TRBD1. Germline V gene data show CDR1 as SEHNR and CDR2 as FQNEAQ (reference sequence). V lost 4 bases to trimming and J lost 4 bases; unmatched junction nucleotides: 9. The CDR3 totals 15 residues. CDR3 nucleotides: TGTGCCAGCAGCTCAGGCAGGGGGGGGAGCACTGAAGCTTTCTTT. Translated: CASSSGRGGSTEAFF.

This clonotype has only a few counts. The chain carries TRBV4-2 and TRBJ1-5; D gene uncertain. V lost 2 bases and J lost 4, with 12 bases in between. The CDR3 is 15 amino acids. Per germline, CDR1 LGHNA and CDR2 YNFKEQ. The CDR3 DNA follows: TGTGCCAGCAGCCAACAGCGGGGTTCAAATCAGCCCCAGCATTTT. Protein: CASSQQRGSNQPQHF.

This clonotype has ten or more counts. The V and J genes are TRBV5-1 and TRBJ2-1; D not resolved. The V end was cut by 1 base, the J end by 8 bases, with 10 bases between. CDR1 is SGHRS, CDR2 YFSETQ, per germline. This CDR3 has 13 residues. As DNA, the CDR3 is TGCGCCAGCAGCTTGACCCCTAGGGATGAGCAGTTCTTC. Translation gives CASSLTPRDEQFF.

The V and J genes are TRBV25-1 and TRBJ2-1; TRBD2 matches at 10 bases. J gave up 2 bases and V 5 bases, and 3 bases lay outside the gene matches. The CDR3 totals 15 residues. Germline CDR1 MGHDK, CDR2 SYGVNS. The CDR3 protein is CASSKREGPYNEQFF. CDR3 nucleotides: TGTGCCAGCAGTAAGCGGGAGGGGCCCTACAATGAGCAGTTCTTC.